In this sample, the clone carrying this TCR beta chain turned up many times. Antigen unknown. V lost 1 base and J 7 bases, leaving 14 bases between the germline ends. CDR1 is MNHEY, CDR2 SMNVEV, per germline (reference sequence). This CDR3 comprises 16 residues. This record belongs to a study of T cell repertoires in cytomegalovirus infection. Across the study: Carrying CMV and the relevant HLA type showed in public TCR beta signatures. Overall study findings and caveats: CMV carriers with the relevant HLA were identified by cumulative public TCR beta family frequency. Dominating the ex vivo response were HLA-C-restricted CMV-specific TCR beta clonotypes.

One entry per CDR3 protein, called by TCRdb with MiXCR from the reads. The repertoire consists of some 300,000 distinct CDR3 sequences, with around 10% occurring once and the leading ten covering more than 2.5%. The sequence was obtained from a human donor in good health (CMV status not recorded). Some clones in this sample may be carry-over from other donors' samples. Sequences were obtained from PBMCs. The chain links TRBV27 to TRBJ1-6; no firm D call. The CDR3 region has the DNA TGTGCCAGCAGTTTATTGACGGGGTCTGCGAATTCACCCCTCCACTTT. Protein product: CASSLLTGSANSPLHF.